A single sample gave rise to the 26 T cell receptor beta chains below, sequenced in a study of blood T cell repertoires in COVID-19. The method was immunoSEQ multiplex PCR; TCRdb's version includes in-frame clones alone and lacks a portion of them. Of about 140,000 clones in the sample, about 88% were seen once. The sample consisted of peripheral blood. The receptor source for this set is a man aged 50-60 years with active or convalescent COVID-19.

J is TRBJ2-7 and V is TRBV6-5; 10 bases are shared with TRBD1. Germline assignment: CDR1 MNHEY and CDR2 SVGAGI. The CDR3 extends over 15 amino acids. With V trimmed by 2 bases and J by 7 bases, 8 bases remained unmatched. The CDR3 nucleotides read TGTGCCAGCAGTTACCAAAGACAGGGGGCGAGGGAGCAGTACTTC. It encodes CASSYQRQGAREQYF.

This clone was picked up one time. The chain couples TRBV7-2 to TRBJ2-1; TRBD2 agrees at 10 bases. CDR1 and CDR2 from the germline V gene are SGHTA and FQGNSA. This CDR3 contains 16 residues. After removal of 1 base from V and 1 base from J, the junction contained 1 base not matched to a gene. The CDR3 coding sequence is TGTGCCAGCAGCTTAGAACTAGCGGGATCCTACAATGAGCAGTTCTTC. This sequence encodes CASSLELAGSYNEQFF.

V usage is TRBV28 and J usage is TRBJ1-1; D unclear. The CDR3 extends over 14 amino acids. Per germline, CDR1 MDHEN and CDR2 SYDVKM. Trimming removed 6 bases at V and 6 bases at J, with 17 bases between. CDR3 in DNA: TGTGCCAGCAGCGCCACTTGGGCTCGCGCTGAAGCTTTCTTT. Its translation is CASSATWARAEAFF.

This clone was seen once. This sequence joins TRBV28 and TRBJ1-4; D is possibly TRBD1 (5 bases). The germline gives CDR1 MDHEN, CDR2 SYDVKM. This CDR3 has 14 amino acids. V was shortened by 3 bases and J by 2 bases, with 7 bases between the two germline ends. The CDR3 nucleotides read TGTGCCAGCAGTTTCGGGGGGACTAATGAAAAACTGTTTTTT. Translated, it gives CASSFGGTNEKLFF. The variable domain in full, with the rest retrieved from reference TRBV28 and TRBJ1-4, is DVKVTQSSRYLVKRTGEKVFLECVQDMDHENMFWYRQDPGLGLRLIYFSYDVKMKEKGDIPEGYSVSREKKERFSLILESASTNQTSMYLCASSFGGTNEKLFFGSGTQLSVL.

This clone has only a few counts. J is TRBJ1-4 and V is TRBV4-3; perhaps TRBD1 as D (5 bases). CDR1 is LGHNA, CDR2 YSLEER, per germline. The CDR3 runs 15 residues. The germline V and J ends were trimmed by 0 bases and 4 bases, with 9 bases remaining between them. DNA for the CDR3: TGCGCCAGCAGCCAAGACAGACAGCTTAATGAAAAACTGTTTTTT. It yields the protein CASSQDRQLNEKLFF.

The CDR3 coding sequence is TGTGCCAGCAAGGGACAGCTCCAAGAGACCCAGTACTTC. Its translation is CASKGQLQETQYF. The chain combines TRBV28 with TRBJ2-5, with TRBD1 matching 7 bases. The V and J ends lost 7 bases and 1 base, in that order; junction bases with no gene match: 3. The CDR3 loop spans 13 amino acids. Germline loops: CDR1 MDHEN, CDR2 SYDVKM.

The chain carries TRBV5-8 and TRBJ1-5, with TRBD1 matching over 9 bases. Germline assignment: CDR1 SGHTS and CDR2 YDEGEE. After removal of 4 bases from V and 6 bases from J, the junction contained 8 bases not matched to a gene. The CDR3 contains 15 residues. The CDR3: CASSIRGQGTQPQHF. In DNA, the CDR3 is TGTGCCAGCAGCATTCGGGGACAGGGAACTCAGCCCCAGCATTTT.

The chain employs TRBV4-3 and TRBJ1-2; D may be TRBD1 (5 bases). Germline CDR1 and CDR2: LGHNA and YSLEER. This CDR3 contains 13 residues. With 4 bases removed from V and 5 bases from J, the gap between germline ends came to 11 bases. CDR3 DNA: TGCGCCAGCAGCCCCGTGGGGGGATATGGCTACACCTTC. It encodes CASSPVGGYGYTF.

The chain couples TRBV6-5 to TRBJ2-7, with 10 bases aligning to TRBD2. V was pared by 4 bases and J by 0 bases, with 6 bases of the junction left unmatched. The CDR3 runs 16 residues. The germline CDR1 and CDR2 sequences are MNHEY and SVGAGI. The CDR3 loop reads CASSLETSGPSYEQYF. Written as DNA, the CDR3 is TGTGCCAGCAGTTTGGAGACTAGCGGGCCCTCCTACGAGCAGTACTTC.

This clone ranks as medium-sized. The rearrangement links TRBV19 to TRBJ2-5; TRBD1 agrees at 9 bases. This CDR3 is built from 15 residues. V shed 4 bases and J 6 bases; nucleotides not matched to a gene: 9. Germline CDR1 LNHDA, CDR2 SQIVND (reference sequence). CDR3 protein: CASSTTTGGVKTQYF. The CDR3 bases are TGTGCCAGTAGTACTACCACAGGGGGCGTGAAGACCCAGTACTTC.

This chain links TRBV27 with TRBJ2-6; D perhaps matches TRBD1 (5 bases). Trimming took off 7 bases at V and 4 bases at J, with 14 bases between the two ends. CDR1 and CDR2 from the germline V gene are MNHEY and SMNVEV (reference sequence). The CDR3 spans 15 residues. CDR3 nucleotides: TGTGCCAGCACCTTAGGGGCCTCCGGGGCCAACGTCCTGACTTTC. Its translation: CASTLGASGANVLTF.

V usage is TRBV21-1 and J usage is TRBJ2-4; TRBD2, the table's D call, lacks a check against the DNA. TRBV21-1 is described as a pseudogene. The length of the CDR3 is 15 residues. The CDR3 DNA reads as TGTGCCAGCAGCAAAGCGCTGCGAGCCAAAAACATTCAGTACTTC. The encoded protein is CASSKALRAKNIQYF.

The chain couples TRBV5-8 to TRBJ2-1; 14 nucleotides line up with TRBD2. CDR1 is SGHTS, CDR2 YDEGEE, per germline. J was trimmed by 7 bases and V by 4 bases; bases with no gene match: 4. This CDR3 contains 15 residues. CDR3 sequence (DNA): TGTGCCAGCAGCCTGGGGACTAGCGGGAGAAATGAGCAGTTCTTC. As protein: CASSLGTSGRNEQFF. Drawing the rest from reference TRBV5-8 and TRBJ2-1, the complete variable domain is EAGVTQSPTHLIKTRGQQATLRCSPISGHTSVYWYQQALGLGLQFLLWYDEGEERNRGNFPPRFSGRQFPNYSSELNVNALELEDSALYLCASSLGTSGRNEQFFGPGTRLTVL.

V gene TRBV27 combines with J gene TRBJ1-2; D is unclear. Germline V gene lookup returns CDR1 MNHEY and CDR2 SMNVEV (reference sequence). The CDR3 runs to 15 residues. V dropped 0 bases and J dropped 1 base, with 9 bases sitting between them. CDR3 nucleotide sequence: TGTGCCAGCAGTTTATCGAGCGGTGGTAACTATGGCTACACCTTC. Its translation: CASSLSSGGNYGYTF.

V usage is TRBV2 and J usage is TRBJ2-5; D is possibly TRBD1 (7 bases). Germline V lookup: CDR1 SNHLY, CDR2 FYNNEI. Trimming removed 3 bases at V and 2 bases at J, with 10 bases between. The CDR3 has 14 amino acids. The CDR3 sequence: CASSETGRQETQYF. Here the CDR3 DNA reads TGTGCCAGCAGTGAGACAGGGAGGCAAGAGACCCAGTACTTC.

This sequence joins TRBV5-5 and TRBJ2-7; possibly TRBD2 for D (6 bases). Germline CDR1 SGHKS, CDR2 YYEKEE (reference sequence). V lost 3 bases, J lost 1 base, and 11 bases lay in between. The CDR3 runs to 14 residues. The CDR3 region has the DNA TGTGCCAGCAGCTCCGGACTACTTTCCTACGAGCAGTACTTC. This translates into CASSSGLLSYEQYF.

The rearrangement joins TRBV21-1 to TRBJ2-7; TRBD2 was called by the table and not checked on the DNA. TRBV21-1 is shown as a pseudogene. The CDR3 consists of 18 residues. The CDR3, as DNA: TGTGCCAGCAGCAAAGAGGGGTCGACGGCGGGAGATTCTCACGAGCAGTACTTC. Its translation: CASSKEGSTAGDSHEQYF.

The chain links TRBV11-3 to TRBJ2-1, with 10 bases aligning to TRBD2. CDR1 and CDR2 from the germline V gene are SGHNT and YENEEA. The CDR3 covers 15 residues. The J segment lost 4 bases and the V segment lost 5 bases, leaving 5 bases of the junction unmatched. The CDR3 bases are TGTGCCAGCAGCCCTGGACTAGCGGAGTACAATGAGCAGTTCTTC. The encoded protein is CASSPGLAEYNEQFF.

V is TRBV12-3 or TRBV12-4 and J is TRBJ2-7; 8 nucleotides agree with TRBD1. V was clipped by 6 bases and J by 7 bases; unmatched bases: 5. The CDR3 runs to 12 residues. For the CDR3, the DNA is TGTGCCAGCAGCACAGGGGGTCGGGAGCAGTACTTC. Amino acid sequence: CASSTGGREQYF.

The chain has TRBV6-5 and TRBJ2-5; D might be TRBD2 (6 bases). Germline values: CDR1 MNHEY, CDR2 SVGAGI. This CDR3 is built from 13 residues. Between the trimmed V and J ends, which lost 6 bases and 1 base, there was a span of 9 bases. CDR3 sequence (DNA): TGTGCCAGCAGCGGGGGTCCCCAAGAGACCCAGTACTTC. Translation gives CASSGGPQETQYF.

The V call is TRBV5-4, the J call TRBJ1-4; TRBD1 aligns across 8 bases. Trimming took 4 bases from V and 1 from J; bases not matched to a gene: 6. This CDR3 contains 16 residues. Germline V lookup: CDR1 SGHNT, CDR2 YYREEE (reference sequence). CDR3 loop: CASSPGTGRTNEKLFF. The CDR3 region has the DNA TGTGCCAGCAGCCCGGGGACAGGAAGAACTAATGAAAAACTGTTTTTT.

This clone was observed once. J is TRBJ2-3 and V is TRBV12-5, with 11 bases matching TRBD2. The germline CDR1 and CDR2 sequences are LGHNT and FRNRAP. The CDR3 has 16 amino acids. Losses at the gene ends were 4 bases for V and 4 bases for J; bases not matched to a gene: 7. The CDR3 bases are TGTGCTAGTGGTTCCGGACTAGCGGGTAAGGCAGATACGCAGTATTTT. Translation gives CASGSGLAGKADTQYF.

This sequence joins TRBV10-2 and TRBJ1-5; D possibly corresponds to TRBD1 (5 bases). Trimming shortened V by 4 bases and J by 5 bases, and 12 bases separated the two germline ends. The CDR3 extends over 14 amino acids. Germline V gene data show CDR1 as WSHSY and CDR2 as SAAADI. The CDR3 DNA sequence: TGCGCCAGCAGTGCTTCAGGGAGGGATCAGCCCCAGCATTTT. This gives the protein CASSASGRDQPQHF.

This chain uses TRBV19 with TRBJ2-3; 8 positions agree with TRBD2. Germline V CDR1 and CDR2: LNHDA, SQIVND (reference sequence). V lost 3 bases to trimming and J lost 2 bases; unmatched junction nucleotides: 7. The length of the CDR3 is 16 residues. The CDR3 sequence is CASSMGTSGPTDTQYF. DNA for the CDR3: TGTGCCAGTAGTATGGGAACTAGCGGACCCACAGATACGCAGTATTTT.

There are a few counts of this clone. This sequence joins TRBV6-5 and TRBJ1-6, with 8 bases that match TRBD1. V lost 2 bases to trimming and J lost 5 bases; unmatched junction nucleotides: 2. Per the germline V gene, CDR1 is MNHEY and CDR2 is SVGAGI. The CDR3 spans 15 residues. The CDR3 protein is CASSYEDRDNSPLHF. DNA for the CDR3: TGTGCCAGCAGTTACGAGGACAGGGATAATTCACCCCTCCACTTT.

This clone was seen only once. This chain joins TRBV24-1 and TRBJ1-5, with no clear D. Germline V gives CDR1 KGHDR, CDR2 SFDVKD. The CDR3 has 15 residues. The ends were cut back, 4 bases at V and 2 bases at J, with 11 bases in the middle. CDR3 sequence: CATSEAGAGNQPQHF. The CDR3, as DNA: TGTGCCACCAGTGAAGCGGGCGCGGGCAATCAGCCCCAGCATTTT.